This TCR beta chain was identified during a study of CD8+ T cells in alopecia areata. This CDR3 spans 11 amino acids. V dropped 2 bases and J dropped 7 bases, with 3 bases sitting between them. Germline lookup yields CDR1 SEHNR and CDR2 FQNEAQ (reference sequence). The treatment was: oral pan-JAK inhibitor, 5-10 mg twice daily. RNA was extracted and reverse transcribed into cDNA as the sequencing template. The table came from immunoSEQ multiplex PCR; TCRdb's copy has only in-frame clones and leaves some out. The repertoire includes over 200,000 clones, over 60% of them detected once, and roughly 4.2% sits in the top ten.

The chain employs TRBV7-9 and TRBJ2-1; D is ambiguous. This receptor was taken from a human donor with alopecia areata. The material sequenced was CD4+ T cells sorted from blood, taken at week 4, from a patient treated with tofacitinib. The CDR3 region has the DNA TGTGCCAGCAGCTTAACTAATGAGCAGTTCTTC. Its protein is CASSLTNEQFF.